One and the same sample provided the 25 T cell receptor beta chains below, sequenced in a study of shared clonotypes between healthy human individuals. Sequenced by immunoSEQ multiplex PCR; TCRdb stores in-frame clones only, minus some. The data hold fewer than 3 million clones, with approximately 90% observed a single time. The sample comprised naive CD4+ T cells from PBMCs. The subset is: CD45RA+ positively selected. These receptors all come from a man between 18 and 35 years old in good health. Some clones in this sample may be carry-over from other donors' samples.

In its sample, this clone was seen once. The chain has TRBV7-9 and TRBJ1-3; TRBD1 is a possible D gene (6 bases). Trimming stripped 5 bases from V and 2 bases from J, with 10 bases between. The CDR3 has 14 residues. CDR1 and CDR2 from the germline V gene are SEHNR and FQNEAQ (reference sequence). CDR3 nucleotide sequence: TGTGCCAGCAGCCCCGGGGGGCCTGGAAACACCATATATTTT. Translating it yields CASSPGGPGNTIYF.

This CDR3 is CASSPIASRGGYTF. The CDR3 bases are TGTGCCAGCAGCCCAATAGCCTCAAGGGGTGGCTACACCTTC. The rearrangement joins TRBV5-4 to TRBJ1-2; TRBD1 is a possible D gene (5 bases). Germline CDR1 and CDR2: SGHNT and YYREEE (reference sequence). V lost 4 bases, J lost 7 bases, and 17 bases lay in between. The length of the CDR3 is 14 residues.

The V gene is TRBV6-6, the J gene TRBJ1-1; D is unresolved. This CDR3 has 13 amino acids. Germline-derived CDR1 and CDR2 are MNHNY and SVGAGI (reference sequence). V was pared by 7 bases and J by 1 base, with 10 bases between. The CDR3 DNA is TGTGCCAGCACCTCAGTCCGGAACACTGAAGCTTTCTTT. This sequence encodes CASTSVRNTEAFF.

The genes are TRBV28 and TRBJ1-5; the D gene is possibly TRBD1 (5 bases). This CDR3 is built from 17 residues. The V gene's germline CDR1 is MDHEN and CDR2 SYDVKM. The V end was cut by 2 bases, the J end by 2 bases, with 16 bases between. The CDR3, as DNA: TGTGCCAGCAGTTTAAGTGGGGCTGAGTCGGGCAATCAGCCCCAGCATTTT. Translated, it gives CASSLSGAESGNQPQHF.

The chain is built from TRBV28 and TRBJ1-5, with D unresolved. Germline V gene sequence: CDR1 MDHEN, CDR2 SYDVKM. This CDR3 region has 15 residues. Between the trimmed V and J ends, which lost 3 bases and 1 base, there was a span of 10 bases. CDR3 in amino acids: CASSLTGWSNQPQHF. CDR3 nucleotide sequence: TGTGCCAGCAGTTTGACGGGTTGGAGCAATCAGCCCCAGCATTTT.

This chain connects TRBV5-6 to TRBJ2-1; 12 nucleotides line up with TRBD2. CDR1 is SGHDT, CDR2 YYEEEE, per germline. This CDR3 has 16 residues. The V and J ends lost 3 bases and 7 bases, in that order; junction bases with no gene match: 8. CDR3 bases: TGTGCCAGCAGCTCACTGACTAGCGGGAGTGCGAATGAGCAGTTCTTC. Protein: CASSSLTSGSANEQFF.

The CDR3 reads CSAVPGTGNQETQYF. The CDR3 DNA follows: TGCAGCGCCGTTCCCGGGACAGGGAACCAAGAGACCCAGTACTTC. J is TRBJ2-5 and V is TRBV29-1; 9 positions match TRBD1. After removal of 7 bases from V and 0 bases from J, the junction contained 9 bases not matched to a gene. CDR1 is SQVTM, CDR2 ANQGSEA, per germline. There are 15 residues in the CDR3.

This sequence joins TRBV6-5 and TRBJ1-2, with D perhaps matching TRBD1 (6 bases). V was cut by 7 bases and J by 7 bases, with 10 bases left in between. The germline gives CDR1 MNHEY, CDR2 SVGAGI. This CDR3 is built from 11 residues. CDR3 in amino acids: CASTPGAGYTF. CDR3 in DNA: TGTGCCAGCACTCCAGGGGCTGGCTACACCTTC.

The rearrangement uses TRBV2 and TRBJ2-3; 9 nucleotides agree with TRBD2. V dropped 6 bases and J dropped 6; count of bases not matched to a gene: 10. Germline lookup yields CDR1 SNHLY and CDR2 FYNNEI. The CDR3 has 15 amino acids. CDR3 in amino acids: CASRVTSGGGDTQYF. The CDR3 DNA reads TGTGCCAGCAGGGTGACTAGCGGAGGGGGGGATACGCAGTATTTT.

In regard to this clone: Other nucleotide sequences from this sample produce the same CDR3. The V and J genes are TRBV5-1 and TRBJ2-3, with D tentatively TRBD1 (6 bases). Germline lookup yields CDR1 SGHRS and CDR2 YFSETQ. Trimming took 4 bases from V and 2 from J, leaving 11 bases between them. The length of the CDR3 is 14 residues. CDR3 sequence (DNA): TGCGCCAGCAGCCTCGGACAGAACACAGATACGCAGTATTTT. It specifies CASSLGQNTDTQYF.

J is TRBJ2-7 and V is TRBV4-2; TRBD2 might be the D (6 bases). The germline V and J ends were trimmed by 1 base and 4 bases, with 17 bases remaining between them. CDR1 LGHNA and CDR2 YNFKEQ come from the germline V gene. This CDR3 has 16 amino acids. As DNA, the CDR3 is TGTGCCAGCAGCCAAGGGGCGGCGGGAACAGAGTACGAGCAGTACTTC. Residues: CASSQGAAGTEYEQYF.

The table lists this clone with a count of one. The chain is built from TRBV5-4 and TRBJ2-2; D ambiguous. V lost 1 base and J 0 bases, leaving 7 bases between the germline ends. Germline assignment: CDR1 SGHNT and CDR2 YYREEE (reference sequence). This CDR3 is 15 amino acids long. CDR3 coding DNA: TGTGCCAGCAGCTTGTCCATAGCGAACACCGGGGAGCTGTTTTTT. It specifies CASSLSIANTGELFF.

The V gene is TRBV7-3, the J gene TRBJ2-7; TRBD1 matches 7 bases. Germline V gene sequence: CDR1 SGHTA, CDR2 FQGTGA. The CDR3 contains 13 residues. V shed 3 bases, J shed 5 bases, and the junction held 4 bases outside the gene matches. CDR3 sequence (DNA): TGTGCCAGCAGCTTGACAGGGATGAACGAGCAGTACTTC. Its translation is CASSLTGMNEQYF.

The chain has TRBV27 and TRBJ2-2; D gene uncertain. The CDR3 sequence is 13 residues long. The germline gives CDR1 MNHEY, CDR2 SMNVEV (reference sequence). V shed 3 bases and J shed 4 bases, with 6 bases lying between them. CDR3 sequence: CASSFTLTGELFF. For the CDR3, the DNA is TGTGCCAGCAGTTTCACGCTCACCGGGGAGCTGTTTTTT.

V gene TRBV19 combines with J gene TRBJ1-5; 9 bases align to TRBD1. V dropped 6 bases and J dropped 6; count of bases not matched to a gene: 6. Germline CDR1 LNHDA, CDR2 SQIVND (reference sequence). The CDR3 is 14 residues long. As DNA, the CDR3 is TGTGCCAGTAGACTTGACAGGGGGACTCAGCCCCAGCATTTT. Translation: CASRLDRGTQPQHF.

The rearrangement links TRBV5-8 to TRBJ1-3; 11 bases line up with TRBD1. The CDR3 runs to 17 residues. Trimming at V came to 4 bases and at J to 4 bases, leaving 10 bases not matched to a gene. Germline loops: CDR1 SGHTS, CDR2 YDEGEE. CDR3 loop: CASSQSRGTGGGNTIYF. The CDR3 DNA reads TGTGCCAGCAGCCAAAGCCGGGGGACAGGGGGAGGAAACACCATATATTTT.

The CDR3 DNA follows: TGTGCCAGCTCGGGGAAGACCAGGGGACCCTCTCAGCAGCAGTACTTC. This sequence encodes CASSGKTRGPSQQQYF. The V call is TRBV2, the J call TRBJ2-7; D perhaps matches TRBD1 (6 bases). The V gene's germline CDR1 is SNHLY and CDR2 FYNNEI. V lost 8 bases and J 8 bases, leaving 28 bases between the germline ends. This CDR3 spans 16 amino acids.

With respect to this clone: The sample has other DNA sequences that encode this CDR3 too. The DNA for the CDR3 is TGTGCCAGCAGCTTGAACTACGAGCAGTACTTC. Its translation is CASSLNYEQYF. The rearrangement uses TRBV28 and TRBJ2-7; D gene ambiguous. The CDR3 length is 11 residues. Trimming removed 6 bases at V and 3 bases at J, with 6 bases between. Germline V gives CDR1 MDHEN, CDR2 SYDVKM. Combining the CDR3 with reference TRBV28 and TRBJ2-7 gives the whole variable domain DVKVTQSSRYLVKRTGEKVFLECVQDMDHENMFWYRQDPGLGLRLIYFSYDVKMKEKGDIPEGYSVSREKKERFSLILESASTNQTSMYLCASSLNYEQYFGPGTRLTVT.

The chain carries TRBV28 and TRBJ2-1; possibly TRBD1 or TRBD2 for D (5 bases each). The CDR3 contains 15 residues. Trimming cost V 2 bases and J 2 bases, with 10 bases left between them. Germline CDR1 is MDHEN and CDR2 is SYDVKM. For the CDR3, the DNA is TGTGCCAGCAGTTTAATGGGGGTGGCCTACAATGAGCAGTTCTTC. It codes for CASSLMGVAYNEQFF.

The V gene is TRBV28, the J gene TRBJ1-1, with 7 bases identical to TRBD1. In germline, CDR1 is MDHEN, CDR2 SYDVKM. The CDR3 runs 17 residues. The trim removed 2 bases at V and 1 base at J, leaving 10 bases unmatched. As DNA, the CDR3 is TGTGCCAGCAGTTTAATGAGGGGGCGCCGGTGGAACACTGAAGCTTTCTTT. Amino acids: CASSLMRGRRWNTEAFF.

The chain is built from TRBV29-1 and TRBJ2-3; D not certain. V lost 4 bases and J 3 bases, leaving 11 bases between the germline ends. The CDR3 runs 13 residues. Germline V gives CDR1 SQVTM, CDR2 ANQGSEA. The CDR3 nucleotides are TGCAGCGTTGGAGGCTGGGTTACAGATACGCAGTATTTT. Protein sequence: CSVGGWVTDTQYF.

The chain recombines TRBV5-4 with TRBJ2-5; D is perhaps TRBD1 (6 bases). In germline, CDR1 is SGHNT, CDR2 YYREEE (reference sequence). V was pared by 4 bases and J by 0 bases, with 7 bases between. The CDR3 contains 13 residues. The CDR3 loop reads CASSGQNQETQYF. The DNA for the CDR3 is TGTGCCAGCAGCGGACAGAACCAAGAGACCCAGTACTTC.

This clone was counted between two and nine times. V and J are TRBV29-1 and TRBJ1-5; D uncertain. Germline CDR1 and CDR2: SQVTM and ANQGSEA. CDR3 length equals 12 residues. Trimming shortened V by 6 bases and J by 0 bases, and 6 bases separated the two germline ends. CDR3 loop: CSVSYSNQPQHF. CDR3 nucleotides: TGCAGCGTCAGCTATAGCAATCAGCCCCAGCATTTT.

Notes on this clone: Other nucleotide sequences in the sample specify the same CDR3. The chain has TRBV9 and TRBJ2-3, with 15 bases that match TRBD2. The CDR3 length is 19 residues. Germline assignment: CDR1 SGDLS and CDR2 YYNGEE. Trimming cost V 3 bases and J 1 base; bases outside gene matches: 9. The CDR3 region is CASSALGLAGGPRTDTQYF. CDR3 in DNA: TGTGCCAGCAGCGCCCTGGGACTAGCGGGAGGTCCTCGCACAGATACGCAGTATTTT.

The chain couples TRBV5-1 to TRBJ2-1; D call uncertain. The CDR3 loop spans 13 amino acids. Germline-derived CDR1 and CDR2 are SGHRS and YFSETQ. Trimming shortened V by 0 bases and J by 4 bases, and 5 bases separated the two germline ends. CDR3 coding DNA: TGCGCCAGCAGCTTGGAGGTTTACAATGAGCAGTTCTTC. Its protein product is CASSLEVYNEQFF. The complete variable domain, with remaining parts taken from reference TRBV5-1 and TRBJ2-1, reads KAGVTQTPRYLIKTRGQQVTLSCSPISGHRSVSWYQQTPGQGLQFLFEYFSETQRNKGNFPGRFSGRQFSNSRSEMNVSTLELGDSALYLCASSLEVYNEQFFGPGTRLTVL.